There are a few counts of the clone carrying this T cell receptor (beta chain). The antigen remains undetermined. The CDR3 runs to 16 residues. Germline trimming cut 0 bases from V and 3 bases from J; bases unmatched to any gene: 6. CDR1 is LGHNA, CDR2 YNFKEQ, per germline. The sample belongs to a study of T-cell memory formation after mild COVID-19. Study-wide results and limits: Second-wave clones that peaked on day 37 lacked confirmed SARS-CoV-2 specificity. Later expanders leaned CD4+, whereas day 15 to 85 contracting clones were balanced CD4/CD8. Contracting CD4+ clones lay largely in CM and EM, with CD8+ ones residing in EMRA.

A 5'RACE reaction primed in the constant segment made cDNA libraries of TCR alpha and TCR beta, and these carried sample barcodes and UMIs. MiXCR, applied by TCRdb to the 5' RACE reads, yields one record per CDR3 protein. The sample has around 530,000 distinct CDR3 sequences, less than 25% seen once. Sequences were obtained from PBMCs or a T cell subset sorted from them (not recorded which). The receptor was isolated from an adult woman who had mild COVID-19 (a few samples of this study predate the infection). Cell type and time point are not known. This chain joins TRBV4-2 and TRBJ2-7; the match to TRBD2 covers 9 bases. The CDR3 DNA sequence: TGTGCCAGCAGCCAAGATCTGAGGACTAGCGACTACGAGCAGTACTTC. It translates to CASSQDLRTSDYEQYF.